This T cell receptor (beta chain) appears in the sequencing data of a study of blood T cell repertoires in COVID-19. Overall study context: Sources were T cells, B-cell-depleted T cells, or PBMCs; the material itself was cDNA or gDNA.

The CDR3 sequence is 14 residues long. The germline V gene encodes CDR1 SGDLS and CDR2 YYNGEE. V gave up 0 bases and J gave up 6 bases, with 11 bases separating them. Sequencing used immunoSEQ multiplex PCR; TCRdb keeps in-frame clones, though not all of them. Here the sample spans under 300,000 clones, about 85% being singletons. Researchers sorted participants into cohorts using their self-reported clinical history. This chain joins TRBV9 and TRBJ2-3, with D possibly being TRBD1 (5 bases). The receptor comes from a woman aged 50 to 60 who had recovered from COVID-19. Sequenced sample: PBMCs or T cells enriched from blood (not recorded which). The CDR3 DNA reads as TGTGCCAGCAGCGTAGAGGGGCGACCGGATACGCAGTATTTT. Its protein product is CASSVEGRPDTQYF.